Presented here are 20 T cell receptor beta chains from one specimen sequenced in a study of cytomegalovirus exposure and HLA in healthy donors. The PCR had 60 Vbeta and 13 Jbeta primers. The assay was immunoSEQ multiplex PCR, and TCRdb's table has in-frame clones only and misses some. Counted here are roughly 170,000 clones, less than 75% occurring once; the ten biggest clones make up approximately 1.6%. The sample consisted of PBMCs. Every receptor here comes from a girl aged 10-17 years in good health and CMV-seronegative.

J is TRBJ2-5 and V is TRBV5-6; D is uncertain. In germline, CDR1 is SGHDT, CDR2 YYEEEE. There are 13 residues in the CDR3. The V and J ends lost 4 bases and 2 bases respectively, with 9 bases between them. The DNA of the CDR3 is TGTGCCAGCAGCAACACCCCGCAAGAGACCCAGTACTTC. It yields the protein CASSNTPQETQYF.

This CDR3 is CASRGRRELFF. The CDR3, as DNA: TGTGCCAGCAGGGGGCGCCGGGAGCTGTTTTTT. The chain carries TRBV2 and TRBJ2-2; a possible D gene is TRBD1 (5 bases). From germline, CDR1 is SNHLY and CDR2 FYNNEI. This CDR3 is built from 11 residues. Trimming removed 6 bases at V and 9 bases at J, with 8 bases between.

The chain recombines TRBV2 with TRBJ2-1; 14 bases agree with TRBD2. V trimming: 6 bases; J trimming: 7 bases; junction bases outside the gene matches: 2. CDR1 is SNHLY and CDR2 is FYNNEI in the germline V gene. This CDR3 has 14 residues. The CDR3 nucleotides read TGTGCCAGCAGGACTAGCGGGGGGGCGAATGAGCAGTTCTTC. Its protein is CASRTSGGANEQFF. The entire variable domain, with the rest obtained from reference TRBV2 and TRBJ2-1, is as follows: EPEVTQTPSHQVTQMGQEVILRCVPISNHLYFYWYRQILGQKVEFLVSFYNNEISEKSEIFDDQFSVERPDGSNFTLKIRSTKLEDSAMYFCASRTSGGANEQFFGPGTRLTVL.

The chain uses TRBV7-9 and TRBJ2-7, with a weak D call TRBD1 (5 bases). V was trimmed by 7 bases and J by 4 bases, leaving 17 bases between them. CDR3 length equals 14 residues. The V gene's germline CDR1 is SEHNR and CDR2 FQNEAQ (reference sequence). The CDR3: CASTMDTTHYEQYF. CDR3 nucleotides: TGTGCCAGCACCATGGACACCACTCATTACGAGCAGTACTTC. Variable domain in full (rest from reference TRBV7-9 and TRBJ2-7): DTGVSQNPRHKITKRGQNVTFRCDPISEHNRLYWYRQTLGQGPEFLTYFQNEAQLEKSRLLSDRFSAERPKGSFSTLEIQRTEQGDSAMYLCASTMDTTHYEQYFGPGTRLTVT.

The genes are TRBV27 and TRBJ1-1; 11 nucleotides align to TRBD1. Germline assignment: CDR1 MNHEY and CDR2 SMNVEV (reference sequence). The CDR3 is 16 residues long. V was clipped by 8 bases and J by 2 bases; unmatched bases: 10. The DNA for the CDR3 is TGTGCCAGCGGACCCCGGGACAGGGGGGTCAACACTGAAGCTTTCTTT. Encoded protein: CASGPRDRGVNTEAFF.

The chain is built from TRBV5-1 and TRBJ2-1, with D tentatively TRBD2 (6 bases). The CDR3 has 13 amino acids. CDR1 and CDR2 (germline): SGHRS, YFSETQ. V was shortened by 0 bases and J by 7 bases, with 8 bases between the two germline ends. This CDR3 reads CASSLERENEQFF. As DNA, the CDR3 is TGCGCCAGCAGCTTGGAACGGGAGAATGAGCAGTTCTTC.

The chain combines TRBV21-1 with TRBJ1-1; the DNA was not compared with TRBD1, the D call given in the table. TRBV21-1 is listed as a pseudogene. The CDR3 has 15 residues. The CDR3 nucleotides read TGTGCCAGCAGCAAAGCGGCAGGGTTGAACACTGAAGCTTTCTTT. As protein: CASSKAAGLNTEAFF.

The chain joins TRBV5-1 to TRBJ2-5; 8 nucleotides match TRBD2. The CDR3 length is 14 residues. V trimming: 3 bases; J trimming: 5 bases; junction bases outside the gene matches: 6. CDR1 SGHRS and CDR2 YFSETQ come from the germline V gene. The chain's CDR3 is CASSSGLVHETQYF. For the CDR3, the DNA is TGCGCCAGCAGCTCGGGACTAGTTCATGAGACCCAGTACTTC.

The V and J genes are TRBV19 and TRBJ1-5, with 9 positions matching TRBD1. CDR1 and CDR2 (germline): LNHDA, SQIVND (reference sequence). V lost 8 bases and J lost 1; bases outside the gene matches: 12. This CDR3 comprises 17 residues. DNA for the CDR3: TGTGCCAGTCGACGGGGGGACAGGGACTTAAGCAATCAGCCCCAGCATTTT. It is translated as CASRRGDRDLSNQPQHF.

Here the CDR3 reads CASRPTGGRRNTIYF. CDR3 sequence (DNA): TGTGCCAGCAGGCCGACAGGGGGAAGGCGAAACACCATATATTTT. The chain combines TRBV6-5 with TRBJ1-3, with 9 nucleotides matching TRBD1. CDR1 MNHEY and CDR2 SVGAGI come from the germline V gene. V was clipped by 6 bases and J by 5 bases; unmatched bases: 8. The CDR3 is 15 residues long.

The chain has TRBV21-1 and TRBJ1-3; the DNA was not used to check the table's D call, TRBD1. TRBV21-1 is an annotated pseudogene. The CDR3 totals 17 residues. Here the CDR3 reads CASSKHQGAKSGNTIYF. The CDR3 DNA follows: TGTGCCAGCAGCAAACATCAGGGGGCGAAATCTGGAAACACCATATATTTT.

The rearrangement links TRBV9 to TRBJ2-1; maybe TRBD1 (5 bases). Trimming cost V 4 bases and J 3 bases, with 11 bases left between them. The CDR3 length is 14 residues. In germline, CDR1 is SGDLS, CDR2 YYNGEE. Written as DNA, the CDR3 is TGTGCCAGCAGCAGTACAGGAATCTACAATGAGCAGTTCTTC. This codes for CASSSTGIYNEQFF.

The CDR3 nucleotides are TGTGCCAGCAGCTCGAAGCGGGGTCTAGAGACCCAGTACTTC. This gives the protein CASSSKRGLETQYF. V and J are TRBV5-6 and TRBJ2-5, with 7 nucleotides matching TRBD2. The trim removed 3 bases at V and 4 bases at J, leaving 6 bases unmatched. CDR3 length: 14 amino acids. Germline loops: CDR1 SGHDT, CDR2 YYEEEE.

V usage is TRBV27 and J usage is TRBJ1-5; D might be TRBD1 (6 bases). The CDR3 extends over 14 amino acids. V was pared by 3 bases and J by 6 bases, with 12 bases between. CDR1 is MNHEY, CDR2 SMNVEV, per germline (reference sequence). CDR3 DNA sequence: TGTGCCAGCAGTTTTTTGGACAGTTCTCAGCCCCAGCATTTT. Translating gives CASSFLDSSQPQHF.

CDR3 in DNA: TGCGCCAGCAGCCAAGTCGCGAAGGGGGCAGTGCTGATGAACACTGAAGCTTTCTTT. Translated, it gives CASSQVAKGAVLMNTEAFF. This sequence joins TRBV4-1 and TRBJ1-1; 7 bases line up with TRBD1. The length of the CDR3 is 19 residues. The ends lost 1 base at V and 0 bases at J; junction bases unmatched: 14. Germline CDR1 is MGHRA and CDR2 is YSYEKL.

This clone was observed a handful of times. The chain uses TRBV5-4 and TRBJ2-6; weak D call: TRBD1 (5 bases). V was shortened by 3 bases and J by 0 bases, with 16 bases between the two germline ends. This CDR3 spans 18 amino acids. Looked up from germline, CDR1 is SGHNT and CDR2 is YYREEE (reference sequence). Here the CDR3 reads CASSYDSLLSSGANVLTF. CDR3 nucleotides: TGTGCCAGCAGCTATGACAGCCTCCTTAGCTCTGGGGCCAACGTCCTGACTTTC.

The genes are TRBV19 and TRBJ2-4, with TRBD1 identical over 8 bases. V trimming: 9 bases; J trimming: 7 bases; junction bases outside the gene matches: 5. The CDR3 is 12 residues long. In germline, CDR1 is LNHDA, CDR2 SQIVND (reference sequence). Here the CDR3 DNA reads TGTGCCAGCGGACAGGGTACGAACATTCAGTACTTC. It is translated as CASGQGTNIQYF.

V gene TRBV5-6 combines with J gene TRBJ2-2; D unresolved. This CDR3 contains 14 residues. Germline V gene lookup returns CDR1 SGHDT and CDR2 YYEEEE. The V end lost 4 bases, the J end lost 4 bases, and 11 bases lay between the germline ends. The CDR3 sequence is CASSLTTGTGELFF. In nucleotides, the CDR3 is TGTGCCAGCAGCCTCACAACGGGCACCGGGGAGCTGTTTTTT. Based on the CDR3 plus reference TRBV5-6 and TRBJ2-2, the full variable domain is DAGVTQSPTHLIKTRGQQVTLRCSPKSGHDTVSWYQQALGQGPQFIFQYYEEEERQRGNFPDRFSGHQFPNYSSELNVNALLLGDSALYLCASSLTTGTGELFFGEGSRLTVL.

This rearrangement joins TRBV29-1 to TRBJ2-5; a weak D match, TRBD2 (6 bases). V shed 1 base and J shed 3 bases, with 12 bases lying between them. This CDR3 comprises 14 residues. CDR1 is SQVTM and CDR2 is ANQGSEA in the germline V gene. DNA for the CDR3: TGCAGCGTTGAAGGCGGACTATTTGAAGAGACCCAGTACTTC. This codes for CSVEGGLFEETQYF.

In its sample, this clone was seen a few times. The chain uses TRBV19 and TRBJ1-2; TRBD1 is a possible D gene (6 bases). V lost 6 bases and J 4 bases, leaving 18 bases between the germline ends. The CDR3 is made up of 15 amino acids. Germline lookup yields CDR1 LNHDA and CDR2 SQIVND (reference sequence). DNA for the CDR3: TGTGCCAGTAGCCTGACCGACAGGATCCGCTATGGCTACACCTTC. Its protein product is CASSLTDRIRYGYTF.